Listed below are T cell receptor beta chains from one sample, sequenced in a study of shared clonotypes between healthy human individuals. The data were produced by immunoSEQ multiplex PCR, yet TCRdb's version contains in-frame clones alone and is incomplete. The sample yields around 1.6 million clones, 95% to 99% seen once. The sample comprised naive CD4+ T cells sorted from blood. The receptors stem from a man aged 25 to 45 in good health. CDR3s leave out the opening cysteine and the closing phenylalanine or tryptophan. Fields, in order: J gene, D gene, V gene, CDR3 length, CDR3 protein. A D gene is named only where the DNA matches it firmly.

J: TRBJ2-2; D: .; V: TRBV7-3; length: 12; CDR3: ASSSTRNTGELF
J: TRBJ2-1; D: .; V: TRBV5-1; length: 13; CDR3: ASSPTTVFLNEQF
J: TRBJ2-2; D: TRBD2; V: TRBV10-3; length: 17; CDR3: AISDPVGGTSGTTGELF
J: TRBJ2-1; D: .; V: TRBV18; length: 12; CDR3: ASSPAATYNEQF
J: TRBJ2-4; D: .; V: TRBV28; length: 12; CDR3: ASSLSIAKNIQY
J: TRBJ1-2; D: .; V: TRBV29-1; length: 13; CDR3: SVEEPQLPNYGYT
J: TRBJ2-7; D: .; V: TRBV7-2; length: 12; CDR3: ASSLDRLLYEQY
J: TRBJ2-5; D: .; V: TRBV7-3; length: 13; CDR3: ASSLNPGAQETQY
J: TRBJ1-1; D: TRBD1; V: TRBV6-5; length: 10; CDR3: ASSPGTGKAF
J: TRBJ2-7; D: .; V: TRBV28; length: 12; CDR3: ASSMAGIGYEQY
J: TRBJ2-7; D: TRBD1; V: TRBV5-1; length: 13; CDR3: ASSLRQGSSYEQY
J: TRBJ2-1; D: .; V: TRBV18; length: 13; CDR3: ASSHPFVSYNEQF
J: TRBJ1-2; D: .; V: TRBV28; length: 12; CDR3: ASSSESRSYGYT
J: TRBJ1-3; D: TRBD1; V: TRBV5-5; length: 13; CDR3: ASSEYRGLENTIY
J: TRBJ2-1; D: TRBD2; V: TRBV11-2; length: 13; CDR3: ASSLDLAGINEQF
J: TRBJ2-5; D: TRBD1; V: TRBV10-1; length: 12; CDR3: ASSDDRASETQY
J: TRBJ2-7; D: TRBD1; V: TRBV7-6; length: 11; CDR3: ASSRRTGGEQY
J: TRBJ1-2; D: TRBD1; V: TRBV6-1; length: 12; CDR3: ASSEALAGGVYT
J: TRBJ2-2; D: TRBD2; V: TRBV4-3; length: 16; CDR3: ASSQDRLAGAGTGELF
J: TRBJ2-5; D: TRBD2; V: TRBV30; length: 11; CDR3: AYRTSGQETQY
J: TRBJ1-3; D: TRBD1; V: TRBV15; length: 15; CDR3: ATSRSQRQGPGNTIY
J: TRBJ1-1; D: .; V: TRBV4-2; length: 12; CDR3: ASSQVGTYPEAF
J: TRBJ2-3; D: TRBD1; V: TRBV4-3; length: 14; CDR3: ASSQDRAWTGDTQY
J: TRBJ2-2; D: TRBD2; V: TRBV9; length: 13; CDR3: ASSVGGRAFGELF
J: TRBJ1-1; D: .; V: TRBV19; length: 12; CDR3: ASREPGSNTEAF
J: TRBJ2-1; D: TRBD2; V: TRBV5-4; length: 13; CDR3: ASSYTSGSYNEQF
J: TRBJ1-3; D: .; V: TRBV11-2; length: 12; CDR3: ASSLSGTSRTIY
J: TRBJ2-1; D: .; V: TRBV6-1; length: 9; CDR3: ASSPYNEQF
J: TRBJ1-1; D: .; V: TRBV7-7; length: 11; CDR3: ASSQDLNTEAF
J: TRBJ2-1; D: TRBD2; V: TRBV5-1; length: 15; CDR3: ASSATASGQGVGEQF
J: TRBJ1-5; D: .; V: TRBV28; length: 13; CDR3: ASSPDSRSNQPQH
J: TRBJ1-4; D: TRBD1; V: TRBV29-1; length: 12; CDR3: SATPGTGNEKLF
J: TRBJ2-1; D: TRBD2; V: TRBV18; length: 13; CDR3: ASSPGREAVNEQF